These 2 T cell receptor beta chains originate from one sample sequenced in a study of T cell responses to AZD1222 COVID-19 vaccine. Only in-frame clones appear in the TCRdb table, and some are missing; sequencing was by immunoSEQ multiplex PCR. The sample lists tens of thousands of clones; roughly 90% were seen once. Material: peripheral blood, obtained on day 0 of MenACWY control vaccination. These receptors all stem from an adult in good health.

This CDR3 reads CASSQDRGAGPQPQHF. DNA of the CDR3: TGTGCCAGCAGCCAAGACAGAGGGGCTGGCCCTCAGCCCCAGCATTTT. The chain carries TRBV3-1 (or the pseudogene TRBV3-2) and TRBJ1-5, with D possibly being TRBD1 (5 bases). The CDR3 extends over 16 amino acids. The V and J ends lost 0 bases and 6 bases respectively, with 15 bases between them. Per germline, CDR1 LGHDT and CDR2 YNNKEL (reference sequence).

V gene TRBV6-2 or TRBV6-3 combines with J gene TRBJ2-7, with D maybe TRBD1 (5 bases). Germline-derived CDR1 and CDR2 are MNHEY and SVGEGT. The CDR3 covers 14 residues. The germline V and J ends were trimmed by 2 bases and 6 bases, with 14 bases remaining between them. CDR3 nucleotide sequence: TGTGCCAGCAGTTACCTGAGCAGGGCTAGCGAGCAGTACTTC. The encoded protein is CASSYLSRASEQYF.